This T cell receptor beta chain was captured in a study of blood T cell repertoires in COVID-19. At the level of the study: PBMCs, B-cell-depleted T cells, or T cells provided the cDNA or gDNA that made up the material.

CDR1 SGHRS and CDR2 YFSETQ come from the germline V gene. The CDR3 runs 15 residues. V lost 0 bases and J lost 2, with 11 bases in between. In the authors' methods: Reference gene primer amplification gave nucleated cell count estimates. Assay: immunoSEQ multiplex PCR; the TCRdb copy retains only in-frame clones and omits some. V and J calls and clone size are those listed in that table; D and trimming were worked out from the DNA. The table includes some 290,000 clones, roughly 90% detected once. This sequence joins TRBV5-1 and TRBJ1-1, with D perhaps matching TRBD1 (5 bases). Material for sequencing was PBMCs or T cells enriched from blood (not recorded which). The TCR was taken from a woman between 25 and 40 years old who had been exposed to COVID-19. In DNA, the CDR3 is TGCGCCAGCAGCTTGGTGGTCGGGGGAAACACTGAAGCTTTCTTT. This translates into CASSLVVGGNTEAFF.